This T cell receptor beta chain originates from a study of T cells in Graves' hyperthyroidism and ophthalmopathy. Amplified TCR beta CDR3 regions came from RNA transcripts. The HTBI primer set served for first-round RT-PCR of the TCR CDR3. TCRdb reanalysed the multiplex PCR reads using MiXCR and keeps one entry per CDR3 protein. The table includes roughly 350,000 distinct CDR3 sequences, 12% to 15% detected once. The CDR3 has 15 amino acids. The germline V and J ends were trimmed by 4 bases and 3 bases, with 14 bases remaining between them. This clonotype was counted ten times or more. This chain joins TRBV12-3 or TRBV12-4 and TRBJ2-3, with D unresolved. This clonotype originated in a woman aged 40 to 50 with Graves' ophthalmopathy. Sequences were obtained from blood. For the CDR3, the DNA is TGTGCCAGCAGTTCTGGCGAGTTGGGGACAGATACGCAGTATTTT. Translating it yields CASSSGELGTDTQYF.